This T cell receptor (beta chain) is drawn from a study of cytomegalovirus exposure and HLA in healthy donors. Study conclusions and caveats: Later on, an analysis tied 18,000 or so TCR beta sequences to HLA alleles at 0.05 false discovery rate.

PCR involved 60 Vbeta and 13 Jbeta primers. Measured with immunoSEQ multiplex PCR; TCRdb has only the in-frame clones, and not every one. The table has about 120,000 clones, over 70% seen once. With regard to this clone: Its antigen is not known.

The V and J ends lost 4 bases and 1 base respectively, with 15 bases between them. Germline CDR1 reads SGHKS; CDR2 reads YYEKEE (reference sequence). The CDR3 has 16 amino acids. The receptor was derived from a female donor in good health and CMV-seropositive. The sample taken for sequencing was PBMCs. V is TRBV5-5 and J is TRBJ1-3; D gene ambiguous. The CDR3 sequence: CASSLRLIASGNTIYF. The DNA of the CDR3 is TGTGCCAGCAGCCTTAGACTTATAGCATCTGGAAACACCATATATTTT.